This T cell receptor beta chain comes out of a study of neurological immune-mediated disorders. General study results and limits: The most TCR clonal expansion was seen in HTLV-1-associated myelopathy, and the least was seen in multiple sclerosis, which fell below healthy controls. No CDR3 amino acid sequences recurred among expanded clones across subjects, suggesting private repertoires in all groups.

This sample's time point: technical triplicate 1. Unsorted libraries were prepared from 2 million PBMCs held at -80 C. This clonotype appeared many times. The antigen is unknown. The method for making cDNA was 5'RACE, and it used 10-nucleotide random UMIs. TCRdb passed the 5' RACE reads through MiXCR, listing each CDR3 protein once. Here the sample spans around 37,000 distinct CDR3 sequences, 11% being singletons. V lost 2 bases, J lost 5 bases, and 14 bases lay in between. The CDR3 loop spans 15 amino acids. The V gene's germline CDR1 is SGHKS and CDR2 YYEKEE (reference sequence). This TCR derives from a man in his fifties or sixties with HTLV-1-associated myelopathy (HAM/TSP). Material: PBMCs. The J gene is TRBJ1-5, the V gene TRBV5-5, with TRBD1 as a possible D gene (6 bases). CDR3 DNA: TGTGCCAGCAGCTTTTCGACGAGGGGGGATCAGCCCCAGCATTTT. This codes for CASSFSTRGDQPQHF.